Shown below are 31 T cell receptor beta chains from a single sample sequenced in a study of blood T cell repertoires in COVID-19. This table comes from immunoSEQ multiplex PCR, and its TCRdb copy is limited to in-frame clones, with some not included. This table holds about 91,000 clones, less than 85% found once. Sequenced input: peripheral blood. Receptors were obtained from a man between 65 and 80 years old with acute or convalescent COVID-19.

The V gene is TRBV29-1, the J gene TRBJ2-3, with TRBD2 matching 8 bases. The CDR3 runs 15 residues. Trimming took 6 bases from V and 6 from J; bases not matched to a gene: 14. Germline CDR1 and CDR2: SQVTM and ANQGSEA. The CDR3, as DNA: TGCAGCGTCCACGGAGCGGGAGTGAGTTTTGATACGCAGTATTTT. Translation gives CSVHGAGVSFDTQYF.

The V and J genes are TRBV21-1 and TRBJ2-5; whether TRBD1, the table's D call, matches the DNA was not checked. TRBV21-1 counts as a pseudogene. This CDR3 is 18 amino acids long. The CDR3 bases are TGTGCCAGCAGCAAAGCGCTGGGGATCGGACAGGGTCGAGAGACCCAGTACTTC. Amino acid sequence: CASSKALGIGQGRETQYF.

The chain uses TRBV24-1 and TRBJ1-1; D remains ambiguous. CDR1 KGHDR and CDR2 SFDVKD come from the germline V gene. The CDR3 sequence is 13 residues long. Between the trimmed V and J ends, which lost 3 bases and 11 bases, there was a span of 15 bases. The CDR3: CATSDRGWVGAFF. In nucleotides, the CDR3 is TGTGCCACCAGTGATCGGGGATGGGTGGGGGCTTTCTTT.

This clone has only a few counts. The CDR3 DNA follows: TGTGCCAGTAGAAAGGCGGGATACTCCTACGAGCAGTACTTC. Protein: CASRKAGYSYEQYF. The V gene is TRBV19, the J gene TRBJ2-7, with a tentative D call TRBD2 (6 bases). Germline CDR1 reads LNHDA; CDR2 reads SQIVND (reference sequence). The CDR3 contains 14 residues. V was trimmed by 6 bases and J by 0 bases, leaving 12 bases between them.

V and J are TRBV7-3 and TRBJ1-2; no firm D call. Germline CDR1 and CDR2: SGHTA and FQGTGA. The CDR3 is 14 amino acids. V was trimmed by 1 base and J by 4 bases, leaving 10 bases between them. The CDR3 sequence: CASSLSGESYGYTF. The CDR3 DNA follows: TGTGCCAGCAGCTTAAGCGGGGAAAGCTATGGCTACACCTTC.

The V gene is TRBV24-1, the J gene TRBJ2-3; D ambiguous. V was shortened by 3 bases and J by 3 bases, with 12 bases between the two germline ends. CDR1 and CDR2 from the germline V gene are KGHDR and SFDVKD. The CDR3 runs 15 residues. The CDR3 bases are TGTGCCACCAGTGATCCCCCCCCGAGAACAGATACGCAGTATTTT. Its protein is CATSDPPPRTDTQYF.

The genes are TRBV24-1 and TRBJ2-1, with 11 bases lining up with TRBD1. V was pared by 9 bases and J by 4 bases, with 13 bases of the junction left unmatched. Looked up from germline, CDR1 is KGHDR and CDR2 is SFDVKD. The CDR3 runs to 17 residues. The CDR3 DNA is TGTGCCACCCAACGGGGACAGGGGGGAGGATTGTACAATGAGCAGTTCTTC. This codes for CATQRGQGGGLYNEQFF.

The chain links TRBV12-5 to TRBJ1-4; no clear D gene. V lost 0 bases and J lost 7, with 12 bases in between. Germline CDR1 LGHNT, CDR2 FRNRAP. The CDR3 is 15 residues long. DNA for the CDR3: TGTGCTAGTGGTTTGGTACAGTGGACTGGTGAAAAACTGTTTTTT. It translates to CASGLVQWTGEKLFF.

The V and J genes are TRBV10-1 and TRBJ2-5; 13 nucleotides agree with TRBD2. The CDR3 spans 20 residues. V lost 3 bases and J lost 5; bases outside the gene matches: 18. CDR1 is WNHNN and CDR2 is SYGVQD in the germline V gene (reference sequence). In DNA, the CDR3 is TGCGCCAGCAGTGATTTCAGTAGAGGGTGGGGACTAGCGGGGCAGGAGACCCAGTACTTC. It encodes CASSDFSRGWGLAGQETQYF.

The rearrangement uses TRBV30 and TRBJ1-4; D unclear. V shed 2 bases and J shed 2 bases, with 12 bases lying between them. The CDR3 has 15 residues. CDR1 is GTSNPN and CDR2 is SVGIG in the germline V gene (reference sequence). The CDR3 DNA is TGTGCCTGGAGTTCTTCTCAAGCGACTAATGAAAAACTGTTTTTT. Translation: CAWSSSQATNEKLFF.

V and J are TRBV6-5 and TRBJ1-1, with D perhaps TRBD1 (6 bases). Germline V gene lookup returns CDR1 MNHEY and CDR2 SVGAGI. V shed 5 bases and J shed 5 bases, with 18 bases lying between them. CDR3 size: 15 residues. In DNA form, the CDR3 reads TGTGCCAGCAGTCGACCCTCACAGGGCGTGACTGAAGCTTTCTTT. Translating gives CASSRPSQGVTEAFF.

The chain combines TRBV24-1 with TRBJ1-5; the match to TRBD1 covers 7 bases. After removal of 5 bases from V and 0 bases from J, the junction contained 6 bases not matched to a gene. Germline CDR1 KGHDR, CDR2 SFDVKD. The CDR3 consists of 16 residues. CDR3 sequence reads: CATSAKDRRSNQPQHF. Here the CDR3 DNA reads TGTGCCACCAGTGCCAAGGACAGGCGTAGCAATCAGCCCCAGCATTTT.

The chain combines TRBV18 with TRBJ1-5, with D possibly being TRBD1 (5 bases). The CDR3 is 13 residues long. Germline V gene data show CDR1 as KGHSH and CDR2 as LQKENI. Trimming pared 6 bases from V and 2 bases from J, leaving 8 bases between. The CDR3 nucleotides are TGTGCCAGCTCGCCGGGGGGCAATCAGCCCCAGCATTTT. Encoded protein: CASSPGGNQPQHF.

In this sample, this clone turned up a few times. The CDR3 reads CASGKGLETQYF. CDR3 in DNA: TGTGCCAGCGGAAAGGGGCTCGAGACCCAGTACTTC. V and J are TRBV27 and TRBJ2-5, with D possibly being TRBD1 (5 bases). The germline V gene encodes CDR1 MNHEY and CDR2 SMNVEV (reference sequence). CDR3 length: 12 residues. The V end lost 8 bases, the J end lost 5 bases, and 12 bases lay between the germline ends.

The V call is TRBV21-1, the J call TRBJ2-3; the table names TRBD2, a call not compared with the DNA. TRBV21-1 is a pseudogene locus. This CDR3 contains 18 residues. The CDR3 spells CASESRWLADSSTDTQYF. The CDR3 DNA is TGTGCCAGCGAATCAAGATGGCTAGCGGATTCTAGCACAGATACGCAGTATTTT.

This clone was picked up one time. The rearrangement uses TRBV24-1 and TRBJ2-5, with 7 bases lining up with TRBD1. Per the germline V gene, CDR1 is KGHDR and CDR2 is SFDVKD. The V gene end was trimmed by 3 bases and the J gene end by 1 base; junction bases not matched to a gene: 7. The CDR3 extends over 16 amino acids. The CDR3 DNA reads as TGTGCCACCAGTGATCAACGACAGGGCTCCCAAGAGACCCAGTACTTC. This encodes CATSDQRQGSQETQYF.

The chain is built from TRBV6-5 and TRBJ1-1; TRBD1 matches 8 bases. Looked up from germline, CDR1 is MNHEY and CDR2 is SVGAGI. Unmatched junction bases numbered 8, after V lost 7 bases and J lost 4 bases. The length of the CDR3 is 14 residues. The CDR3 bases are TGTGCCAGCACCGGACAGGGAGGAGGCACTGAAGCTTTCTTT. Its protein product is CASTGQGGGTEAFF.

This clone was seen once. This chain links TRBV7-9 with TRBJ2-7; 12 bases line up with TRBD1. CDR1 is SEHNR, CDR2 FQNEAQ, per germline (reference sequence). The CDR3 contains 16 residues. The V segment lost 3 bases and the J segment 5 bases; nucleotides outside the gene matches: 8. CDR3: CASSFVGTGGLDEQYF. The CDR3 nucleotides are TGTGCCAGCAGCTTCGTAGGGACAGGGGGCTTGGACGAGCAGTACTTC.

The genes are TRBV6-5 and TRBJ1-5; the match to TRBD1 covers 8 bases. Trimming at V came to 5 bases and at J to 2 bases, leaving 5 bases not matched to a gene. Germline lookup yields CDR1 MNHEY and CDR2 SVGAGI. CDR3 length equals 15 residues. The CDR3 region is CASSKTGEGNQPQHF. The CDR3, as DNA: TGTGCCAGCAGTAAGACAGGGGAGGGCAATCAGCCCCAGCATTTT.

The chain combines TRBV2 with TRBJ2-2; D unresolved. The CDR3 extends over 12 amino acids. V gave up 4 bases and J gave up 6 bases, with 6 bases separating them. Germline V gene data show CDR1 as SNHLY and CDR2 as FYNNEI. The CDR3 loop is CASSGLAGELFF. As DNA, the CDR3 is TGTGCCAGCAGTGGGTTAGCCGGGGAGCTGTTTTTT.

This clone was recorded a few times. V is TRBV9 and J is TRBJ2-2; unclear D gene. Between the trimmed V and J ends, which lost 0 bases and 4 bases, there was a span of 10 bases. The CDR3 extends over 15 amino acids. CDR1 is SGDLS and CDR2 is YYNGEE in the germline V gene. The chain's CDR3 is CASSVGLVSTGELFF. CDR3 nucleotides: TGTGCCAGCAGCGTAGGTCTAGTGAGCACCGGGGAGCTGTTTTTT.

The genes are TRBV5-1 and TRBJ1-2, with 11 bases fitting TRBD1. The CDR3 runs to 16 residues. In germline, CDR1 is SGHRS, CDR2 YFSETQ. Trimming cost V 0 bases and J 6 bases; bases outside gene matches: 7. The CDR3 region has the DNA TGCGCCAGCAGCTTGGGATGGACAGGGGGCGCGGATGGCTACACCTTC. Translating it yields CASSLGWTGGADGYTF.

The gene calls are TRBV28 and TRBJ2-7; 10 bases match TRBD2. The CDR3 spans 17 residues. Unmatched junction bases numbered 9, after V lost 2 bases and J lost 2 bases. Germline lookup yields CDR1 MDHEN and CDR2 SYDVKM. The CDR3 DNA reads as TGTGCCAGCAGTTTAGCGTCTAGCGGGAGAGGAACCTACGAGCAGTACTTC. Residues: CASSLASSGRGTYEQYF.

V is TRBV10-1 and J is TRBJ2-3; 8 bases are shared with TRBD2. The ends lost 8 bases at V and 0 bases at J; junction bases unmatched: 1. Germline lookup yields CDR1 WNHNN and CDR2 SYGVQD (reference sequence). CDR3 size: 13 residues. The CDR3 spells CASGTSSTDTQYF. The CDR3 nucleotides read TGCGCCAGCGGGACTAGTAGCACAGATACGCAGTATTTT.

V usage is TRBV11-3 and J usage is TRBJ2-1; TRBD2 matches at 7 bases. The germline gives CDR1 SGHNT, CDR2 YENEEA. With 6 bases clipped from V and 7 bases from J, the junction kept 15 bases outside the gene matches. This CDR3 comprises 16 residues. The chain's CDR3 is CASSSRSGGSFNEQFF. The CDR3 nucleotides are TGTGCCAGCAGTTCCCGATCGGGGGGATCCTTTAATGAGCAGTTCTTC.

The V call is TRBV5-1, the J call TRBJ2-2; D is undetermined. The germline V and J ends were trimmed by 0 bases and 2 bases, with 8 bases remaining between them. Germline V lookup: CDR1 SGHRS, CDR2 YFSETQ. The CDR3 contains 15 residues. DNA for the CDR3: TGCGCCAGCAGCTTGGATGGCTCTAACACCGGGGAGCTGTTTTTT. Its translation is CASSLDGSNTGELFF.

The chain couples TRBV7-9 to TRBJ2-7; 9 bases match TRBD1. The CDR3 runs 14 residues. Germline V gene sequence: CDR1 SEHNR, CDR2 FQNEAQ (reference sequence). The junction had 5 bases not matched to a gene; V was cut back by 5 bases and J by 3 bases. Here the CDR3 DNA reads TGTGCCAGCAGCCCCGGACAGGGGTTCTACGAGCAGTACTTC. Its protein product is CASSPGQGFYEQYF. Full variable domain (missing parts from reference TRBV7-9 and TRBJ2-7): DTGVSQNPRHKITKRGQNVTFRCDPISEHNRLYWYRQTLGQGPEFLTYFQNEAQLEKSRLLSDRFSAERPKGSFSTLEIQRTEQGDSAMYLCASSPGQGFYEQYFGPGTRLTVT.

CDR3 sequence reads: CASSPRTGPYEQYV. CDR3 coding DNA: TGTGCCAGCAGCCCTCGGACAGGGCCCTACGAGCAGTACGTC. The chain combines TRBV7-8 with TRBJ2-7, with 8 bases identical to TRBD1. V dropped 5 bases and J dropped 2; count of bases not matched to a gene: 5. The CDR3 extends over 14 amino acids. The germline gives CDR1 SGHVS, CDR2 FQNEAQ.

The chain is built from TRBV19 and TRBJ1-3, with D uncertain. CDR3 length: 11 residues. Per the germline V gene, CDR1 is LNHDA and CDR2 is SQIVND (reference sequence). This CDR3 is CVSRSGNTIYF. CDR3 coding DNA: TGTGTATCCCGCTCTGGAAACACCATATATTTT.

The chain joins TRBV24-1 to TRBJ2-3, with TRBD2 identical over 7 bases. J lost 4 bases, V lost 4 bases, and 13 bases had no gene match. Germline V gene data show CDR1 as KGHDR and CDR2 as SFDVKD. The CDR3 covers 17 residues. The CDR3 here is CATSEGPGRERADTQYF. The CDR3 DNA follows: TGTGCCACCAGTGAGGGCCCGGGGCGGGAGAGGGCAGATACGCAGTATTTT.

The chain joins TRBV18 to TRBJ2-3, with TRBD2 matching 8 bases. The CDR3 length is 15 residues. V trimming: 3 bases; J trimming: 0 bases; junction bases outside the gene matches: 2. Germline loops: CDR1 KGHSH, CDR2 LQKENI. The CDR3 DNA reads TGTGCCAGCTCACCCTTAGCGGGGAGCACAGATACGCAGTATTTT. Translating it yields CASSPLAGSTDTQYF.